A selection of T cell receptor beta chains follows, all from one sample in a study of blood T cell repertoires in COVID-19. Generated by immunoSEQ multiplex PCR, the TCRdb table keeps only in-frame clones and is missing some. The sample contains a few hundred thousand clones, more than 70% of which appear only once. What was sequenced was peripheral blood. These receptor sequences come from an elderly man with acute or convalescent COVID-19. Each CDR3 is given with its conserved first and last residue. The order of the fields is V gene, J gene, D gene, clone size, CDR3 DNA, CDR3 protein. D genes are given only for firm matches. Some rows mark clone size as missing; the rest say once, few, many or name a class of expanded clone.

v_gene: TRBV5-6
j_gene: TRBJ1-1
d_gene: -
abundance: -
CDR3nt: TGTGCCAGCAGCGGATATGACTTGTCGAACACTGAAGCTTTCTTT
CDR3aa: CASSGYDLSNTEAFF

v_gene: TRBV7-9
j_gene: TRBJ1-6
d_gene: -
abundance: -
CDR3nt: TGTGCCAGCAGCTTAGTAACGGGGTCGGGTTCACCCCTCCACTTT
CDR3aa: CASSLVTGSGSPLHF

v_gene: TRBV9
j_gene: TRBJ1-4
d_gene: TRBD1
abundance: -
CDR3nt: TGTGCCAGCGGACGAGACAGGGGGCGAGAAAAACTGTTTTTT
CDR3aa: CASGRDRGREKLFF

v_gene: TRBV6-5
j_gene: TRBJ2-7
d_gene: -
abundance: once
CDR3nt: TGTGCCAGCAGTTACCAGGGTTACTCCTACGAGCAGTACTTC
CDR3aa: CASSYQGYSYEQYF

v_gene: TRBV7-3
j_gene: TRBJ2-2
d_gene: TRBD2
abundance: -
CDR3nt: TGTGCCAGCAGCCCGAGGACTAGCGGAAACACCGGGGAGCTGTTTTTT
CDR3aa: CASSPRTSGNTGELFF

v_gene: TRBV19
j_gene: TRBJ1-1
d_gene: TRBD1
abundance: -
CDR3nt: TGTGCCAGTAGGGACAGGGGGCCGGGTGAAGCTTTCTTT
CDR3aa: CASRDRGPGEAFF

v_gene: TRBV9
j_gene: TRBJ2-2
d_gene: -
abundance: -
CDR3nt: TGTGCCAGCAGCGTAGCTGATGGCAGCGGGGAGCTGTTTTTT
CDR3aa: CASSVADGSGELFF

v_gene: TRBV24-1
j_gene: TRBJ1-1
d_gene: TRBD1
abundance: -
CDR3nt: TGTGCCACCAGTGTTGGAACAGGGGTGAACACTGAAGCTTTCTTT
CDR3aa: CATSVGTGVNTEAFF

v_gene: TRBV6-5
j_gene: TRBJ1-1
d_gene: TRBD1
abundance: -
CDR3nt: TGTGCCAGCAGCCCCTACGGACAGGGGAACACTGAAGCTTTCTTT
CDR3aa: CASSPYGQGNTEAFF

v_gene: TRBV18
j_gene: TRBJ1-1
d_gene: -
abundance: few
CDR3nt: TGTGCCAGCTCAACCCAGAAAAACACTGAAGCTTTCTTT
CDR3aa: CASSTQKNTEAFF

v_gene: TRBV5-1
j_gene: TRBJ1-3
d_gene: -
abundance: -
CDR3nt: TGCGCCAGCAGCTTAGCGGGCATCTCTGGAAACACCATATATTTT
CDR3aa: CASSLAGISGNTIYF

v_gene: TRBV6-5
j_gene: TRBJ1-6
d_gene: -
abundance: -
CDR3nt: TGTGCCAGCACCAGGTCGACTTCACCCCTCCACTTT
CDR3aa: CASTRSTSPLHF

v_gene: TRBV18
j_gene: TRBJ2-3
d_gene: TRBD1
abundance: -
CDR3nt: TGTGCCAGCTTCCGGGACAGGGCGGTCGATACGCAGTATTTT
CDR3aa: CASFRDRAVDTQYF

v_gene: TRBV29-1
j_gene: TRBJ2-2
d_gene: -
abundance: -
CDR3nt: TGCAGCGGGAAAGAAGGGGCTTTAACCGGGGAGCTGTTTTTT
CDR3aa: CSGKEGALTGELFF

v_gene: TRBV5-6
j_gene: TRBJ1-1
d_gene: -
abundance: once
CDR3nt: TGTGCCAGCAGCTTGGGACACTTCACAGTCCTGAACACTGAAGCTTTCTTT
CDR3aa: CASSLGHFTVLNTEAFF

v_gene: TRBV5-1
j_gene: TRBJ1-1
d_gene: TRBD1
abundance: -
CDR3nt: TGCGCCAGCAGCTTGGAAGGGACAGGGGCAGCTTTCTTT
CDR3aa: CASSLEGTGAAFF

v_gene: TRBV4-2
j_gene: TRBJ2-5
d_gene: TRBD1
abundance: -
CDR3nt: TGTGCCAGCAGCCCCGGGGTGACAGGGGAAGAGACCCAGTACTTC
CDR3aa: CASSPGVTGEETQYF

v_gene: TRBV10-3
j_gene: TRBJ1-5
d_gene: -
abundance: -
CDR3nt: TGTGCCATCAGTGAGGGGGCCAGGAATCAGCCCCAGCATTTT
CDR3aa: CAISEGARNQPQHF

v_gene: TRBV29-1
j_gene: TRBJ2-1
d_gene: -
abundance: -
CDR3nt: TGCAGCGTTGCGGGTCAGGGGAGGGGGAGCTCCTACAATGAGCAGTTCTTC
CDR3aa: CSVAGQGRGSSYNEQFF

v_gene: TRBV6-1
j_gene: TRBJ1-1
d_gene: -
abundance: few
CDR3nt: TGTGCCAGCAGTGAGCCAGGGAACCCGGTGAACACTGAAGCTTTCTTT
CDR3aa: CASSEPGNPVNTEAFF

v_gene: TRBV10-3
j_gene: TRBJ1-2
d_gene: -
abundance: -
CDR3nt: TGTGCCATCAGTGACGGGGGGGGTGCCTATGGCTACACCTTC
CDR3aa: CAISDGGGAYGYTF

v_gene: TRBV6-5
j_gene: TRBJ1-5
d_gene: -
abundance: -
CDR3nt: TGTGCCAGCAGTTACTCTTCGGGTAATCAGCCCCAGCATTTT
CDR3aa: CASSYSSGNQPQHF

v_gene: TRBV7-6
j_gene: TRBJ1-1
d_gene: TRBD1
abundance: -
CDR3nt: TGTGCCAGCAGCTTAGGGGGACAGGGGGCTGAAGCTTTCTTT
CDR3aa: CASSLGGQGAEAFF

v_gene: TRBV11-1
j_gene: TRBJ1-6
d_gene: TRBD1
abundance: -
CDR3nt: TGTGCCAGCAGCTTGGAGACAGGGGCCTACTCACCCCTCCACTTT
CDR3aa: CASSLETGAYSPLHF

v_gene: TRBV14
j_gene: TRBJ2-5
d_gene: TRBD1
abundance: -
CDR3nt: TGTGCCAGCAGCCAACAGGGGGCCGGGGAGACCCAGTACTTC
CDR3aa: CASSQQGAGETQYF

v_gene: TRBV6-5
j_gene: TRBJ2-7
d_gene: -
abundance: -
CDR3nt: TGTGCCAGCAGTCTCCGGACAGGAGGGTACGAGCAGTACTTC
CDR3aa: CASSLRTGGYEQYF

v_gene: TRBV5-4
j_gene: TRBJ2-5
d_gene: TRBD2
abundance: -
CDR3nt: TGTGCCAGCAGCCCCATAGGACTAGCGGGGCAAGAGACCCAGTACTTC
CDR3aa: CASSPIGLAGQETQYF

v_gene: TRBV9
j_gene: TRBJ2-7
d_gene: TRBD2
abundance: once
CDR3nt: TGTGCCAGCAGCGTAGGCACTAGCGGAGTCTACGAGCAGTACTTC
CDR3aa: CASSVGTSGVYEQYF

v_gene: TRBV6-6
j_gene: TRBJ2-2
d_gene: -
abundance: -
CDR3nt: TGTGCCAGCAGTTACTTCCGGGGGGCCGCCGGGGAGCTGTTTTTT
CDR3aa: CASSYFRGAAGELFF

v_gene: TRBV7-9
j_gene: TRBJ2-3
d_gene: TRBD2
abundance: -
CDR3nt: TGTGCCAGCAGCAGGACTAGCGGGGGGATTACTAGCACAGATACGCAGTATTTT
CDR3aa: CASSRTSGGITSTDTQYF

v_gene: TRBV3-1/TRBV3-2
j_gene: TRBJ2-3
d_gene: TRBD2
abundance: -
CDR3nt: TGTGCCAGCAGCCCGGGGACTAGCGGGGGTACGCAGTATTTT
CDR3aa: CASSPGTSGGTQYF

v_gene: TRBV11-2
j_gene: TRBJ1-1
d_gene: -
abundance: -
CDR3nt: TGTGCCAGCAGCTTGTACAGTGAAGCTTTCTTT
CDR3aa: CASSLYSEAFF

v_gene: TRBV10-3
j_gene: TRBJ2-7
d_gene: -
abundance: -
CDR3nt: TGTGCCGTTCAGGGAAGGAGCTACGAGCAGTACTTC
CDR3aa: CAVQGRSYEQYF

v_gene: TRBV5-1
j_gene: TRBJ2-1
d_gene: TRBD2
abundance: -
CDR3nt: TGCGCCAGCAGCAGAGCGGGAGGGGCTAATGAGCAGTTCTTC
CDR3aa: CASSRAGGANEQFF

v_gene: TRBV19
j_gene: TRBJ1-1
d_gene: TRBD1
abundance: once
CDR3nt: TGTGCCAGTGCTCGGGACAGGGGGCGGTTGGGAGCTTTCTTT
CDR3aa: CASARDRGRLGAFF

v_gene: TRBV28
j_gene: TRBJ1-3
d_gene: -
abundance: -
CDR3nt: TGTGTCAGCAGTACCTGGGGGGACTCTGGAAACACCATATATTTT
CDR3aa: CVSSTWGDSGNTIYF

v_gene: TRBV21-1
j_gene: TRBJ1-1
d_gene: -
abundance: -
CDR3nt: TGTGCCAGCAGCAGGGACAGGGATACTGAAGCTTTCTTT
CDR3aa: CASSRDRDTEAFF

v_gene: TRBV7-9
j_gene: TRBJ2-5
d_gene: -
abundance: -
CDR3nt: TGTGCCAGCAGAGCGGACTCAAGAGGGGAGACCCAGTACTTC
CDR3aa: CASRADSRGETQYF

v_gene: TRBV6-2/TRBV6-3
j_gene: TRBJ2-5
d_gene: -
abundance: -
CDR3nt: TGTGCCAGCAGTTACCCCCCTCAGACAGCCTTTCGGGAGACCCAGTACTTC
CDR3aa: CASSYPPQTAFRETQYF

v_gene: TRBV29-1
j_gene: TRBJ1-2
d_gene: TRBD1
abundance: -
CDR3nt: TGCAGCGTTGCGGGCAGGGGGTCAGAGGGCTACACCTTC
CDR3aa: CSVAGRGSEGYTF

v_gene: TRBV2
j_gene: TRBJ2-7
d_gene: -
abundance: -
CDR3nt: TGTGCCAGCAGTCTCGACTTGGCCCCCCTCTACGAGCAGTACTTC
CDR3aa: CASSLDLAPLYEQYF

v_gene: TRBV2
j_gene: TRBJ1-6
d_gene: TRBD1
abundance: once
CDR3nt: TGTGCCAGCGGGGGGGACAGGGGATCTAATTCACCCCTCCACTTT
CDR3aa: CASGGDRGSNSPLHF

v_gene: TRBV3-1/TRBV3-2
j_gene: TRBJ1-6
d_gene: -
abundance: -
CDR3nt: TGTGCCAGCAGCCAAGGACCGGGTGGATCACCCCTCCACTTT
CDR3aa: CASSQGPGGSPLHF

v_gene: TRBV28
j_gene: TRBJ1-5
d_gene: -
abundance: -
CDR3nt: TGTGCCAGCAGTTCTCAGGCAAGGGGGTACCCTCAGCCCCAGCATTTT
CDR3aa: CASSSQARGYPQPQHF

v_gene: TRBV7-2
j_gene: TRBJ1-2
d_gene: -
abundance: -
CDR3nt: TGTGCCAGCAGCGGCGGGGGACCAAACTATGGCTACACCTTC
CDR3aa: CASSGGGPNYGYTF

v_gene: TRBV10-1
j_gene: TRBJ1-2
d_gene: -
abundance: once
CDR3nt: TGCGCCAGCAGTGCCCAGGGCGGCTATGGCTACACCTTC
CDR3aa: CASSAQGGYGYTF